Listed here is a single T cell receptor (beta chain). The antigen is unknown. The data belong to a study of blood T cells in healthy people across ages. Overall study findings and caveats: Reliance upon unsorted PBMCs precluded definitive naive versus antigen-experienced comparison. A strong correlation was seen between TCR beta diversity and naive T cell percentage.

A minimum of 7 million PBMCs was isolated per sample. A sample-barcoded 5' primer and a J-beta primer mix were used in a second PCR of about 6 to 11 cycles. TCRdb independently ran MiXCR on the 5' RACE reads; one entry per CDR3 protein. Among 1.5 million to 1.8 million distinct CDR3 sequences listed, approximately 43% were seen once. The TCR originated in a woman aged 18-30 years in good health. Sequences were obtained from blood.

The CDR3 protein is CASRDGGAPDTQYF. The CDR3 DNA reads TGTGCCAGCAGGGACGGGGGGGCCCCAGATACGCAGTATTTT. The rearrangement links TRBV6-5 to TRBJ2-3; 8 nucleotides line up with TRBD2. The CDR3 is 14 residues long. Germline trimming cut 6 bases from V and 4 bases from J; bases unmatched to any gene: 6. The germline V gene has CDR1 MNHEY and CDR2 SVGAGI.